This is a list of T cell receptor beta chains from one sample in a study of Tregs in tolerant kidney transplant recipients. Sequenced by immunoSEQ multiplex PCR; TCRdb stores in-frame clones only, minus some. This sample has fewer than 95,000 clones, with approximately 94% found just once. The material was CD4+ T cells from blood (PBMCs), obtained 12 months after the transplant. All receptors derive from a human patient who received a combined kidney and bone marrow transplant. Some T cells may be graft donor cells. CDR3s include the opening cysteine and the closing phenylalanine or tryptophan. Fields, in order: clone size, V gene, D gene, J gene, CDR3 protein, CDR3 DNA. A D gene is named only where the DNA matches it firmly. Expanded clones are given a class, and other clones once, few, many or no size at all.

.	TRBV5-1	TRBD2	TRBJ2-7	CASSLAIAGGHEQYF	TGCGCCAGCAGCTTGGCCATAGCGGGGGGCCACGAGCAGTACTTC
few	TRBV5-1	.	TRBJ1-2	CASSLAPTGLYGYTF	TGCGCCAGCAGCTTGGCCCCTACAGGGCTCTATGGCTACACCTTC
.	TRBV5-4	.	TRBJ2-7	CASSLGGTTYEQYF	TGTGCCAGCAGCCTTGGAGGGACCACCTACGAGCAGTACTTC
.	TRBV7-6	.	TRBJ2-2	CASSSASGIGELFF	TGTGCCAGCAGCTCGGCCTCGGGGATCGGGGAGCTGTTTTTT
.	TRBV6-6	.	TRBJ2-7	CASSGLSYEQYF	TGTGCCAGCAGCGGACTCTCCTACGAGCAGTACTTC
.	TRBV9	.	TRBJ2-5	CASSPDTYQETQYF	TGTGCCAGCAGCCCAGACACTTACCAAGAGACCCAGTACTTC
.	TRBV19	.	TRBJ1-5	CASSQRHFNQPQHF	TGTGCCAGTAGCCAGAGACACTTCAATCAGCCCCAGCATTTT
.	TRBV7-8	.	TRBJ2-3	CASSLGRDTQYF	TGTGCCAGCAGCCTAGGCAGAGATACGCAGTATTTT
.	TRBV6-5	TRBD2	TRBJ2-1	CASQLAGGDNEQFF	TGTGCCAGCCAATTAGCGGGGGGAGACAATGAGCAGTTCTTC
.	TRBV18	TRBD1	TRBJ1-5	CASSPLTGVGNQPQHF	TGTGCCAGCTCACCACTGACAGGGGTGGGCAATCAGCCCCAGCATTTT
.	TRBV7-2	.	TRBJ1-3	CASSFRGGLGNTIYF	TGTGCCAGCAGCTTTCGGGGGGGGCTTGGAAACACCATATATTTT
once	TRBV7-8	.	TRBJ2-6	CASSPPSIAGANVLTF	TGTGCCAGCAGCCCACCCTCTATAGCCGGGGCCAACGTCCTGACTTTC
once	TRBV5-1	TRBD2	TRBJ2-7	CASSLGTSGRGREQYF	TGCGCCAGCAGCTTGGGCACTAGCGGGAGGGGTAGGGAGCAGTACTTC
.	TRBV28	.	TRBJ2-7	CASSLNSPYEQYF	TGTGCCAGCAGTTTAAACTCACCTTACGAGCAGTACTTC
.	TRBV27	TRBD2	TRBJ2-1	CASSLVLAGGHGANEQFF	TGTGCCAGCAGTTTAGTGCTAGCGGGAGGCCATGGTGCCAATGAGCAGTTCTTC